The entry below describes one TCR beta chain. The sample is drawn from a study of blood T cell repertoires in COVID-19. Study-level background: The United States, Italy and Spain supplied acute and convalescent COVID-19 samples. PBMCs, B-cell-depleted T cells, or T cells provided the cDNA or gDNA that made up the material.

Generated by immunoSEQ multiplex PCR, the TCRdb table keeps only in-frame clones and is missing some. Seen here are around 180,000 clones, about 85% observed once, and the top ten hold roughly 9.8%. This CDR3 spans 15 amino acids. Germline lookup yields CDR1 LNHNV and CDR2 YYDKDF (reference sequence). After removal of 3 bases from V and 4 bases from J, the junction contained 6 bases not matched to a gene. The clonotype originates from a woman aged 80 or older with acute or convalescent COVID-19. This chain links TRBV15 with TRBJ1-3; 7 bases match TRBD1. Sequencing used peripheral blood. CDR3 nucleotide sequence: TGTGCCACCAGCAGTGGCGGGACAGCCGGAAACACCATATATTTT. Residues: CATSSGGTAGNTIYF. Complete variable domain (other parts from reference TRBV15 and TRBJ1-3): DAMVIQNPRYQVTQFGKPVTLSCSQTLNHNVMYWYQQKSSQAPKLLFHYYDKDFNNEADTPDNFQSRRPNTSFCFLDIRSPGLGDTAMYLCATSSGGTAGNTIYFGEGSWLTVV.